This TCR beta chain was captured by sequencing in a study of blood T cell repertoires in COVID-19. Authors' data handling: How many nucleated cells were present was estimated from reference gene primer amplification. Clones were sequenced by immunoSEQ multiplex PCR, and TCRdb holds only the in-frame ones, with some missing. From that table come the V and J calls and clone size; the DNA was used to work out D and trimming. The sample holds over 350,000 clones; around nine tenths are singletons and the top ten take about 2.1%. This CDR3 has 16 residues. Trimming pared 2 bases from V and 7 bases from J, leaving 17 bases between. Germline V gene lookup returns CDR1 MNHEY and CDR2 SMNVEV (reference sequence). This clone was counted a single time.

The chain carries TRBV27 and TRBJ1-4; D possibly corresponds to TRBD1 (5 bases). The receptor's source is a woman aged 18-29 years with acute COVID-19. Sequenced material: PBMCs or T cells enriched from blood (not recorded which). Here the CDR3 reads CASSLESQGGSEKLFF. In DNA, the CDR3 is TGTGCCAGCAGTTTAGAGTCCCAGGGTGGGTCTGAAAAACTGTTTTTT.